The rows below give T cell receptor beta chains drawn from one sample of a study of blood T cell repertoires in COVID-19. The protocol was immunoSEQ multiplex PCR, while the TCRdb copy is restricted to in-frame clones and leaves out a portion. The table includes about 420,000 clones, about 87% detected once. The sequenced material came from peripheral blood. The receptors derive from a man aged 18 to 30 with COVID-19, enrolled during active disease. CDR3s include the opening cysteine and the closing phenylalanine or tryptophan. A D gene is named only where the DNA matches it firmly. Size values are once, few and many counts, or a class for expanded clones, and some rows have none.

cdr3_aa	cdr3_nt	d_call	cdr3_length	clone_size	v_call	j_call
CASSFRTNTEAFF	TGCGCCAGCAGCTTCAGAACGAACACTGAAGCTTTCTTT	NA	13	NA	TRBV5-1	TRBJ1-1
CAISELGEGQPQHF	TGTGCCATCAGTGAGTTAGGTGAGGGTCAGCCCCAGCATTTT	NA	14	once	TRBV10-3	TRBJ1-5
CASRLDSEAFF	TGTGCCAGCAGGCTCGACAGTGAAGCTTTCTTT	NA	11	once	TRBV2	TRBJ1-1
CASSLETTPGGYTF	TGTGCCAGCAGTTTAGAAACGACCCCGGGTGGCTACACCTTC	NA	14	NA	TRBV2	TRBJ1-2
CASSAQKLADTDTQYF	TGTGCCAGCAGCGCGCAAAAACTAGCGGACACAGATACGCAGTATTTT	TRBD2	16	NA	TRBV9	TRBJ2-3
CASSRYFSGVSYYEQYF	TGTGCCAGTAGCCGCTACTTTTCAGGGGTGAGTTACTACGAGCAGTACTTC	NA	17	NA	TRBV19	TRBJ2-7
CASSFPGQGTEEFF	TGTGCCAGCAGCTTTCCGGGACAGGGGACCGAAGAGTTCTTC	TRBD1	14	NA	TRBV28	TRBJ2-1
CASGPGQGYEQYF	TGTGCCAGCGGCCCCGGACAGGGCTACGAGCAGTACTTC	TRBD1	13	NA	TRBV13	TRBJ2-7
CASRNPGRGYEQYF	TGTGCCAGCAGGAATCCGGGCCGGGGTTACGAGCAGTACTTC	NA	14	NA	TRBV2	TRBJ2-7
CASGTPNTGELFF	TGTGCCAGCGGGACACCAAACACCGGGGAGCTGTTTTTT	NA	13	NA	TRBV5-6	TRBJ2-2
CASSLTGTAKNIQYF	TGTGCCAGCAGCCTTACAGGAACCGCCAAAAACATTCAGTACTTC	NA	15	NA	TRBV9	TRBJ2-4
CASRSGPGGEQYF	TGTGCCAGTAGGTCTGGACCAGGGGGCGAGCAGTACTTC	TRBD1	13	NA	TRBV19	TRBJ2-7
CASSSGNLNYGYTF	TGTGCCAGCAGCTCGGGAAACCTTAACTATGGCTACACCTTC	NA	14	NA	TRBV5-6	TRBJ1-2
CARSRRGPRAQHF	TGTGCCAGAAGTCGCAGGGGTCCGCGAGCCCAGCATTTT	NA	13	NA	TRBV5-3	TRBJ1-5
CASSPWGLAIAETQYF	TGTGCCAGCAGCCCGTGGGGGCTAGCAATAGCAGAGACCCAGTACTTC	NA	16	NA	TRBV7-2	TRBJ2-5
CAWSPMGQGATEAFF	TGTGCCTGGAGTCCAATGGGACAGGGGGCCACTGAAGCTTTCTTT	TRBD1	15	NA	TRBV30	TRBJ1-1
CSASDNLLTGYEQYF	TGCAGTGCTAGTGATAACCTTCTCACAGGCTACGAGCAGTACTTC	NA	15	NA	TRBV20-1	TRBJ2-7
CASSFEDRGRYGYTF	TGTGCCAGCAGTTTCGAGGACAGGGGTAGATATGGCTACACCTTC	TRBD1	15	NA	TRBV6-5	TRBJ1-2
CASKTKRGSYNEQFF	TGTGCCAGCAAGACGAAACGGGGCTCCTACAATGAGCAGTTCTTC	NA	15	few	TRBV2	TRBJ2-1
CSVIYAGEADTQYF	TGCAGCGTCATCTACGCGGGAGAGGCGGATACGCAGTATTTT	TRBD2	14	NA	TRBV29-1	TRBJ2-3
CASSLGTSGRGNEQFF	TGCGCCAGCAGCTTGGGGACTAGCGGAAGGGGGAATGAGCAGTTCTTC	TRBD2	16	NA	TRBV5-1	TRBJ2-1
CASSLLQGAEETQYF	TGTGCCAGCAGCCTACTACAGGGGGCGGAGGAGACCCAGTACTTC	TRBD1	15	NA	TRBV3-1/TRBV3-2	TRBJ2-5
CASSSRTGLRTEAFF	TGTGCCAGTAGTAGCAGGACAGGGCTTCGTACTGAAGCTTTCTTT	TRBD1	15	NA	TRBV19	TRBJ1-1
CASRSGSNYGYTF	TGCGCCAGCAGATCAGGTTCTAACTATGGCTACACCTTC	NA	13	NA	TRBV10-2	TRBJ1-2
CASSLSGAHTDTQYF	TGTGCCAGCAGCTTGAGCGGAGCTCACACAGATACGCAGTATTTT	NA	15	NA	TRBV5-4	TRBJ2-3
CASSLREWETQYF	TGTGCCAGCAGCCTCCGAGAGTGGGAGACCCAGTACTTC	NA	13	NA	TRBV14	TRBJ2-5
CASSQTIPTGELFF	TGTGCCAGCAGCCAGACTATCCCCACCGGGGAGCTGTTTTTT	NA	14	few	TRBV7-9	TRBJ2-2
CASSLVFDPTSQPQHF	TGTGCCAGCAGCTTGGTCTTCGATCCCACGAGTCAGCCCCAGCATTTT	NA	16	NA	TRBV5-5	TRBJ1-5
CASSFLSGELNEQFF	TGTGCCAGCAGCTTTCTGTCGGGGGAGCTCAATGAGCAGTTCTTC	NA	15	once	TRBV5-6	TRBJ2-1